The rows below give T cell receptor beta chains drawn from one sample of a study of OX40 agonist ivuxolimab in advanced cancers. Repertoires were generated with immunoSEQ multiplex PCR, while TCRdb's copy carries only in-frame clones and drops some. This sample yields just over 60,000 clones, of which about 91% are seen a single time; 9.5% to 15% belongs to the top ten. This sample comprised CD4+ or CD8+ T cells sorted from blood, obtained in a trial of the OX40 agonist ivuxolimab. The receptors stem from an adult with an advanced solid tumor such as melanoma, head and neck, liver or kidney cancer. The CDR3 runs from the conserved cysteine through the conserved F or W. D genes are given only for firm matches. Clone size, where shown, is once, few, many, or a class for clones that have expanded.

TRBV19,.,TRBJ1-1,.,CASSQGATNTEAFF,TGTGCCAGTAGCCAGGGCGCAACGAACACTGAAGCTTTCTTT
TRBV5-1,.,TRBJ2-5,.,CASSESGLGETQYF,TGCGCCAGCAGCGAATCAGGGTTAGGAGAGACCCAGTACTTC
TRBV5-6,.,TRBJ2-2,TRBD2,CASSFALAGVIGELFF,TGTGCCAGCAGCTTTGCACTAGCGGGAGTTATTGGGGAGCTGTTTTTT
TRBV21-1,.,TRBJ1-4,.,CASRILTGGDPYLFSAGTNEKLFF,TGTGCCAGCAGAATTTTAACAGGGGGCGACCCCTATCTTTTTTCGGCCGGGACTAATGAAAAACTGTTTTTT
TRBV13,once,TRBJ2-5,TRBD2,CASSLVASGNQETQYF,TGTGCCAGCAGCTTAGTGGCTAGCGGAAACCAAGAGACCCAGTACTTC
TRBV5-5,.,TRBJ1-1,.,CASSLTENTEAFF,TGTGCCAGCAGCTTGACAGAAAACACTGAAGCTTTCTTT
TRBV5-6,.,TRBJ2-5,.,CASSLDSSVGETQYF,TGTGCCAGCAGCTTGGACTCTAGCGTTGGAGAGACCCAGTACTTC
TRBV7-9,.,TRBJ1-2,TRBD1,CASSARDRVSYGYTF,TGTGCCAGCAGCGCCCGGGACAGGGTTAGCTATGGCTACACCTTC
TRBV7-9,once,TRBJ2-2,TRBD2,CASSLPLTSGTNTGELFF,TGTGCCAGCAGCCTTCCCCTGACTAGCGGGACGAACACCGGGGAGCTGTTTTTT
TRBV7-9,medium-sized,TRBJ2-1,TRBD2,CASQTNFGGGNNEQFF,TGTGCCAGTCAAACTAACTTTGGCGGGGGAAACAATGAGCAGTTCTTC
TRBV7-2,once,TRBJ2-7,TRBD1,CASSLGQGTVDEQYF,TGTGCCAGCAGCTTAGGGCAGGGGACAGTCGACGAGCAGTACTTC
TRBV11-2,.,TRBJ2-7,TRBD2,CASSLGQSGRNHSYEQYF,TGTGCCAGCAGCTTAGGTCAGAGCGGGAGGAACCACTCCTACGAGCAGTACTTC
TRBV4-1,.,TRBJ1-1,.,CASSQDAGSDTEAFF,TGCGCCAGCAGCCAAGACGCAGGGTCGGACACTGAAGCTTTCTTT
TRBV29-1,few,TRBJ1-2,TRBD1,CSVEDPDRGGYGYTF,TGCAGCGTTGAAGATCCCGACAGGGGGGGATATGGCTACACCTTC
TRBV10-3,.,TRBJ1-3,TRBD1,CATQGGLGNTIYF,TGTGCCACCCAGGGGGGGCTGGGAAACACCATATATTTT
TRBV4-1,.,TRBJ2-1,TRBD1,CASQGQGGPNEQFF,TGCGCCAGCCAGGGACAGGGGGGCCCCAATGAGCAGTTCTTC
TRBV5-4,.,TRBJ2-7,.,CASSLFGVDEQYF,TGTGCCAGCAGCTTATTCGGGGTGGACGAGCAGTACTTC
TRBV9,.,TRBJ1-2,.,CASSVGLGKGYTF,TGTGCCAGCAGCGTAGGTTTAGGGAAGGGCTACACCTTC
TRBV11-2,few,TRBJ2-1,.,CASGRNEQFF,TGTGCCAGTGGTAGGAATGAGCAGTTCTTC
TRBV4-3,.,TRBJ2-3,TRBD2,CASSPGLARDTDTQYF,TGCGCCAGCAGCCCCGGACTAGCGAGAGACACAGATACGCAGTATTTT
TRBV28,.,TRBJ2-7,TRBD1,CASSARDRVPEQYF,TGTGCCAGCAGTGCCAGGGACAGGGTACCCGAGCAGTACTTC
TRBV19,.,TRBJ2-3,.,CASSIGPGTDTQYF,TGTGCCAGTAGTATTGGGCCAGGCACAGATACGCAGTATTTT
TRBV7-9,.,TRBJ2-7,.,CASSSSHEQYF,TGTGCCAGCAGCTCATCACACGAGCAGTACTTC
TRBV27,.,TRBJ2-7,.,CASSYSRTYEQYF,TGTGCCAGCAGTTACTCTAGAACCTACGAGCAGTACTTC
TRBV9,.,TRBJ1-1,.,CASSAGGGIMNTEAFF,TGTGCCAGCAGCGCTGGCGGGGGTATCATGAACACTGAAGCTTTCTTT
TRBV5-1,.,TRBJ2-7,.,CASSGGSDEQYF,TGCGCCAGCAGTGGGGGGTCGGACGAGCAGTACTTC
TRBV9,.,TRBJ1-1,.,CASSVAVKEPNTEAFF,TGTGCCAGCAGCGTAGCTGTTAAGGAACCGAACACTGAAGCTTTCTTT
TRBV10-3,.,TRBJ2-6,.,CAITHEATGRSSGANVLTF,TGTGCCATCACTCACGAGGCGACAGGTCGAAGCTCTGGGGCCAACGTCCTGACTTTC
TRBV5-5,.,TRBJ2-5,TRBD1,CASSLPGQGVMETQYF,TGTGCCAGCAGCTTGCCGGGACAGGGTGTAATGGAGACCCAGTACTTC
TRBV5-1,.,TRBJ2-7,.,CASSLADGAYEQYF,TGCGCCAGCAGCTTGGCTGACGGGGCCTACGAGCAGTACTTC
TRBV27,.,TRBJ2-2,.,CASSSRVDTGELFF,TGTGCCAGCAGTTCTAGGGTCGACACCGGGGAGCTGTTTTTT
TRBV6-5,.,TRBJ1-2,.,CASSYSGDGYTF,TGTGCCAGCAGTTACTCCGGGGATGGCTACACCTTC
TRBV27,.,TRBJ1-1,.,CASSLSSRGTEAFF,TGTGCCAGCAGTTTGAGCAGTCGCGGCACTGAAGCTTTCTTT
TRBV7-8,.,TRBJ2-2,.,CASSFRLGNTGELFF,TGTGCCAGCAGCTTTCGACTAGGGAACACCGGGGAGCTGTTTTTT
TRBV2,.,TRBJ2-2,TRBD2,CASSDGTSGVNTGELFF,TGTGCCAGCAGCGATGGGACTAGCGGGGTGAACACCGGGGAGCTGTTTTTT
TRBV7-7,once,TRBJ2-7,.,CASSSRVSDEQYF,TGTGCCAGCAGCTCACGGGTTTCCGACGAGCAGTACTTC
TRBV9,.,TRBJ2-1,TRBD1,CASSAGQGIYNEQFF,TGTGCCAGCAGCGCCGGACAGGGTATATACAATGAGCAGTTCTTC
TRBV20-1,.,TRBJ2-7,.,CSARDYYEQYF,TGCAGTGCTAGGGACTATTACGAGCAGTACTTC
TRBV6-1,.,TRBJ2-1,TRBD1,CASSAHPRQGVYNEQFF,TGTGCCAGCAGTGCCCACCCTAGACAGGGGGTTTACAATGAGCAGTTCTTC
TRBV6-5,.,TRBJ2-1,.,CASSRPYNEQFF,TGTGCCAGCAGTCGACCTTACAATGAGCAGTTCTTC
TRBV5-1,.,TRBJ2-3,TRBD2,CASSSGTSGSLDTQYF,TGCGCCAGCAGCTCAGGGACTAGCGGGAGTTTGGATACGCAGTATTTT
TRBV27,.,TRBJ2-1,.,CASSLFPGSSYNEQFF,TGTGCCAGCAGTTTATTCCCGGGGAGCTCCTACAATGAGCAGTTCTTC
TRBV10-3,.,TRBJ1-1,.,CAIRNSENTEAFF,TGTGCCATCAGGAACAGCGAGAACACTGAAGCTTTCTTT
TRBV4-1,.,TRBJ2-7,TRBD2,CASSQSLAVTYEQYF,TGCGCCAGCAGCCAGTCCCTAGCGGTGACCTACGAGCAGTACTTC